This T cell receptor beta chain was sequenced for a study of blood T cell repertoires in COVID-19. The repertoire was sequenced with immunoSEQ multiplex PCR; TCRdb's copy has only in-frame clones and lacks some. The repertoire includes 250,000 to 300,000 clones, approximately 90% of them detected once, and over 3.5% sits in the top ten. CDR1 is MNHEY and CDR2 is SMNVEV in the germline V gene (reference sequence). V shed 5 bases and J shed 2 bases, with 15 bases lying between them. This CDR3 has 15 amino acids. This TCR was sampled from a woman aged 40 to 55 with acute or convalescent COVID-19. The V call is TRBV27, the J call TRBJ1-2; a weak D match, TRBD1 (6 bases). The material sequenced was peripheral blood. CDR3 region: CASSPTGRPNYGYTF. The CDR3 bases are TGTGCCAGCAGTCCCACAGGGCGGCCCAACTATGGCTACACCTTC.